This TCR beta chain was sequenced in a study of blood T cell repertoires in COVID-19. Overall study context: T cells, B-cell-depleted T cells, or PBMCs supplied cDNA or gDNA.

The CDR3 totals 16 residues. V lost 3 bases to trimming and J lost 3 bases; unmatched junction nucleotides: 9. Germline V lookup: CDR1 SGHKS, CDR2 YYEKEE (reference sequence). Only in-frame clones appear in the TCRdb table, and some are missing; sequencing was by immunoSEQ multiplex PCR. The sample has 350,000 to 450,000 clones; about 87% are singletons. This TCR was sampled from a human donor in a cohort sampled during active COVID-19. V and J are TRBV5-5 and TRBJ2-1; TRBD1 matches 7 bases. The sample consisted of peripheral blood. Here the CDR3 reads CASSSTTTGSYNEQFF. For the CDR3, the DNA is TGTGCCAGCAGCTCTACAACGACAGGGAGCTACAATGAGCAGTTCTTC.